A selection of T cell receptor beta chains follows, all from one sample in a study of cytomegalovirus exposure and HLA in healthy donors. Produced via immunoSEQ multiplex PCR; TCRdb's table is partial and in-frame only. The data show under 200,000 clones, roughly 88% seen once. Material: PBMCs. These receptors came from a man younger than 35 in good health and CMV-seropositive. CDR3s include the opening cysteine and the closing phenylalanine or tryptophan. D genes are given only for firm matches. Clone size, where shown, is once, few, many, or a class for clones that have expanded.

CDR3 DNA: TGTGCCAGCAGCGTATTTCCCGCTTCCAGGGACTACGAGCAGTACTTC
CDR3 protein: CASSVFPASRDYEQYF
D gene: NA
clone size: NA
J gene: TRBJ2-7
V gene: TRBV9

CDR3 DNA: TGTGCTAGCAGCTCCTCTGGGGCCCAAGAGACCCAGTACTTC
CDR3 protein: CASSSSGAQETQYF
D gene: NA
clone size: NA
J gene: TRBJ2-5
V gene: TRBV7-7

CDR3 DNA: TGTTCCAGCGGTCGGGGCTACGAGCAGTACTTC
CDR3 protein: CSSGRGYEQYF
D gene: NA
clone size: NA
J gene: TRBJ2-7
V gene: TRBV7-9

CDR3 DNA: TGTGCCAGCAGCTTGGTGGGGACAGGGAGAGACGAGCAGTACTTC
CDR3 protein: CASSLVGTGRDEQYF
D gene: TRBD1
clone size: NA
J gene: TRBJ2-7
V gene: TRBV5-5

CDR3 DNA: TGTGCCAGCAGTCCCCGACAGGGGGCTTACAGCACTGAAGCTTTCTTT
CDR3 protein: CASSPRQGAYSTEAFF
D gene: TRBD1
clone size: NA
J gene: TRBJ1-1
V gene: TRBV5-4

CDR3 DNA: TGCGCCAGCAGCCAAGGGACATCGAACACTGAAGCTTTCTTT
CDR3 protein: CASSQGTSNTEAFF
D gene: NA
clone size: NA
J gene: TRBJ1-1
V gene: TRBV4-1

CDR3 DNA: TGTGCCAGCAGCTTCATGGCGGGGGGGGATACGCAGTATTTT
CDR3 protein: CASSFMAGGDTQYF
D gene: TRBD2
clone size: NA
J gene: TRBJ2-3
V gene: TRBV7-6

CDR3 DNA: TGCGCCAGCAGCTTGGACCCCGGGGGTGGATATGGCTACACCTTC
CDR3 protein: CASSLDPGGGYGYTF
D gene: NA
clone size: once
J gene: TRBJ1-2
V gene: TRBV5-1

CDR3 DNA: TGTGCCACCAGCCCAGGGGATGCCGCTAAACAACTAATGAGCTCCTACAATGAGCAGTTCTTC
CDR3 protein: CATSPGDAAKQLMSSYNEQFF
D gene: NA
clone size: NA
J gene: TRBJ2-1
V gene: TRBV15

CDR3 DNA: TGCGCCAGCAGCCAGGGTACTAGCTACGAGCAGTACTTC
CDR3 protein: CASSQGTSYEQYF
D gene: NA
clone size: NA
J gene: TRBJ2-7
V gene: TRBV4-1

CDR3 DNA: TGTGCCAGCAGCCTCCTAGCGGGGGGGCAAGAGACCCAGTACTTC
CDR3 protein: CASSLLAGGQETQYF
D gene: TRBD2
clone size: NA
J gene: TRBJ2-5
V gene: TRBV11-2

CDR3 DNA: TGTGCCGCCGGACAGGAACTGATGAACACTGAAGCTTTCTTT
CDR3 protein: CAAGQELMNTEAFF
D gene: TRBD1
clone size: NA
J gene: TRBJ1-1
V gene: TRBV19

CDR3 DNA: TGTGCCAGCAGCGCGACACTAGCCAGTGGCTACACCTTC
CDR3 protein: CASSATLASGYTF
D gene: NA
clone size: NA
J gene: TRBJ1-2
V gene: TRBV5-5

CDR3 DNA: TGTGCCAGCAGCTTAGGAACAGCAGCCTACGAGCAGTACTTC
CDR3 protein: CASSLGTAAYEQYF
D gene: NA
clone size: NA
J gene: TRBJ2-7
V gene: TRBV7-6

CDR3 DNA: TGTGCCAGCAGCGTAGGACGGGGGGGCTCCTACAATGAGCAGTTCTTC
CDR3 protein: CASSVGRGGSYNEQFF
D gene: TRBD2
clone size: once
J gene: TRBJ2-1
V gene: TRBV9

CDR3 DNA: TGTGCCAGTAGTCCCCCCCGGGGTAGGATGAACACAGATACGCAGTATTTT
CDR3 protein: CASSPPRGRMNTDTQYF
D gene: NA
clone size: NA
J gene: TRBJ2-3
V gene: TRBV19

CDR3 DNA: TGTGCCAGCTCACCTGACGGGGTCCCTAGGGTTGTCACTGAAGCTTTCTTT
CDR3 protein: CASSPDGVPRVVTEAFF
D gene: NA
clone size: NA
J gene: TRBJ1-1
V gene: TRBV18

CDR3 DNA: TGTGCCAGCAGGCTGGGGGACAGGAACACTGAAGCTTTCTTT
CDR3 protein: CASRLGDRNTEAFF
D gene: TRBD1
clone size: NA
J gene: TRBJ1-1
V gene: TRBV11-2

CDR3 DNA: TGTGCCAGAGGGGTTTCAACTGGAAACACCATATATTTT
CDR3 protein: CARGVSTGNTIYF
D gene: NA
clone size: few
J gene: TRBJ1-3
V gene: TRBV2

CDR3 DNA: TGTGCCAGCAGCGCAGGGGTTGGCTACACCTTC
CDR3 protein: CASSAGVGYTF
D gene: NA
clone size: NA
J gene: TRBJ1-2
V gene: TRBV9

CDR3 DNA: TGCGCCAGCAGCCCGACACGGACAGGGGAGTACGAGCAGTACTTC
CDR3 protein: CASSPTRTGEYEQYF
D gene: TRBD1
clone size: NA
J gene: TRBJ2-7
V gene: TRBV5-1

CDR3 DNA: TGTGCCAGCAGTCCTGGGCTCGGGGAGCTGTTTTTT
CDR3 protein: CASSPGLGELFF
D gene: NA
clone size: few
J gene: TRBJ2-2
V gene: TRBV6-5

CDR3 DNA: TGTGCCAGCAGTGAAAGCCTCCGGAACACTGAAGCTTTCTTT
CDR3 protein: CASSESLRNTEAFF
D gene: NA
clone size: NA
J gene: TRBJ1-1
V gene: TRBV6-1

CDR3 DNA: TGTGCCAGCAGTCTCCAGGGAAGTGGGGCCAACGTCCTGACTTTC
CDR3 protein: CASSLQGSGANVLTF
D gene: NA
clone size: once
J gene: TRBJ2-6
V gene: TRBV11-2

CDR3 DNA: TGTGCCAGCAGTACAACAGGACGCACTAATGAAAAACTGTTTTTT
CDR3 protein: CASSTTGRTNEKLFF
D gene: NA
clone size: NA
J gene: TRBJ1-4
V gene: TRBV28

CDR3 DNA: TGTGCCAGCAGCCAAGAAAGTTTCGGGAGGGGGGCAGGGGAGACCCAGTACTTC
CDR3 protein: CASSQESFGRGAGETQYF
D gene: TRBD2
clone size: NA
J gene: TRBJ2-5
V gene: TRBV4-2

CDR3 DNA: TGTGCCAGCAGTGAATGGTACAGGGTTGACGGCTACACCTTC
CDR3 protein: CASSEWYRVDGYTF
D gene: NA
clone size: few
J gene: TRBJ1-2
V gene: TRBV6-1

CDR3 DNA: TGTGCCAGCCTAGAAGCGGGGGGGCTTAAAGCCGGGGAGCTGTTTTTT
CDR3 protein: CASLEAGGLKAGELFF
D gene: TRBD2
clone size: few
J gene: TRBJ2-2
V gene: TRBV6-6

CDR3 DNA: TGTGCCAGCAGTGACTATAGAAACACCGGGGAGCTGTTTTTT
CDR3 protein: CASSDYRNTGELFF
D gene: NA
clone size: NA
J gene: TRBJ2-2
V gene: TRBV6-4

CDR3 DNA: TGCGCCAGCAGCGGCGGGAACCAAGAGACCCAGTACTTC
CDR3 protein: CASSGGNQETQYF
D gene: NA
clone size: NA
J gene: TRBJ2-5
V gene: TRBV5-1

CDR3 DNA: TGTGCCAGCAGCCCAATGCTGACTACGAACACTGAAGCTTTCTTT
CDR3 protein: CASSPMLTTNTEAFF
D gene: NA
clone size: NA
J gene: TRBJ1-1
V gene: TRBV7-2

CDR3 DNA: TGTGCCATCAGCACCAGTAGCGGGGCATCAGATACGCAGTATTTT
CDR3 protein: CAISTSSGASDTQYF
D gene: TRBD2
clone size: NA
J gene: TRBJ2-3
V gene: TRBV10-3

CDR3 DNA: TGTGCCAGCAGCGGCCGGGGGGGCGACCCCTACGAGCAGTACTTC
CDR3 protein: CASSGRGGDPYEQYF
D gene: TRBD2
clone size: NA
J gene: TRBJ2-7
V gene: TRBV9

CDR3 DNA: TGTGCCAGCAATTCGGGACTGCGAACCTACGAGCAGTACTTC
CDR3 protein: CASNSGLRTYEQYF
D gene: NA
clone size: NA
J gene: TRBJ2-7
V gene: TRBV6-1

CDR3 DNA: TGTGCCAGCAGTGGGACTAGCGGGGGGGCCAATAGGTACCAAGAGACCCAGTACTTC
CDR3 protein: CASSGTSGGANRYQETQYF
D gene: TRBD2
clone size: NA
J gene: TRBJ2-5
V gene: TRBV2

CDR3 DNA: TGCGCCAGCAGCTTGGGAGAAACAGGGGCTAGACCCCTCCACTTT
CDR3 protein: CASSLGETGARPLHF
D gene: TRBD1
clone size: NA
J gene: TRBJ1-6
V gene: TRBV5-1

CDR3 DNA: TGCGCCAGCAGCTTCGGGGGGGATGACAGGACAGATGGCTACACCTTC
CDR3 protein: CASSFGGDDRTDGYTF
D gene: NA
clone size: NA
J gene: TRBJ1-2
V gene: TRBV5-1

CDR3 DNA: TGTGCCAGCAGCTCGGCGGCGGGGGCATCCGGAGAGACCCAGTACTTC
CDR3 protein: CASSSAAGASGETQYF
D gene: NA
clone size: NA
J gene: TRBJ2-5
V gene: TRBV5-4

CDR3 DNA: TGTGCCAGCATTGGAACAGGGTTGTACGAGCAGTACTTC
CDR3 protein: CASIGTGLYEQYF
D gene: NA
clone size: NA
J gene: TRBJ2-7
V gene: TRBV6-5

CDR3 DNA: TGTGCCAGCAGCTTTTACGGTTCAGAGGATTCACCCCTCCACTTT
CDR3 protein: CASSFYGSEDSPLHF
D gene: NA
clone size: few
J gene: TRBJ1-6
V gene: TRBV5-6

CDR3 DNA: TGCGCCAGCAGCCAAGCGGGACAGACATATGGCTACACCTTC
CDR3 protein: CASSQAGQTYGYTF
D gene: TRBD1
clone size: NA
J gene: TRBJ1-2
V gene: TRBV4-1

CDR3 DNA: TGTGCCTCTAGATTACCATTGAACACTGAAGCTTTCTTT
CDR3 protein: CASRLPLNTEAFF
D gene: NA
clone size: NA
J gene: TRBJ1-1
V gene: TRBV30

CDR3 DNA: TGCGCCAGCAGCTTGGCCGACGGGGGGACCACAGATACGCAGTATTTT
CDR3 protein: CASSLADGGTTDTQYF
D gene: TRBD2
clone size: NA
J gene: TRBJ2-3
V gene: TRBV5-1

CDR3 DNA: TGTGCCAGTAGTATAGGCGGAAGTCGGTCCTACGAGCAGTACTTC
CDR3 protein: CASSIGGSRSYEQYF
D gene: NA
clone size: NA
J gene: TRBJ2-7
V gene: TRBV19

CDR3 DNA: TGTGCCAGCAGCTCGACAGGGCCGTATGGCTACACCTTC
CDR3 protein: CASSSTGPYGYTF
D gene: TRBD1
clone size: NA
J gene: TRBJ1-2
V gene: TRBV11-2

CDR3 DNA: TGTGCCACCGGACAGGAGAACACTGAAGCTTTCTTT
CDR3 protein: CATGQENTEAFF
D gene: TRBD1
clone size: NA
J gene: TRBJ1-1
V gene: TRBV10-3

CDR3 DNA: TGTGCCAGCAGCGTGGGAGGGACATTAGCCGGGGAGCTGTTTTTT
CDR3 protein: CASSVGGTLAGELFF
D gene: NA
clone size: NA
J gene: TRBJ2-2
V gene: TRBV9

CDR3 DNA: TGTGCCAGCTCACCCGAACGGGAGACCCAGTACTTC
CDR3 protein: CASSPERETQYF
D gene: NA
clone size: NA
J gene: TRBJ2-5
V gene: TRBV18

CDR3 DNA: TGTGCCAGTAGTTGGGGGGGAGACTATGGCTACACCTTC
CDR3 protein: CASSWGGDYGYTF
D gene: NA
clone size: NA
J gene: TRBJ1-2
V gene: TRBV19

CDR3 DNA: TGCGCCAGCAGTACAGGCCTGGGTCAGCCCCAGCATTTT
CDR3 protein: CASSTGLGQPQHF
D gene: NA
clone size: NA
J gene: TRBJ1-5
V gene: TRBV10-1

CDR3 DNA: TGTGCCAGCAGCGTAGGGACTAGCGGGGCCGATGGGCCCGGAGGGACCCAGTACTTC
CDR3 protein: CASSVGTSGADGPGGTQYF
D gene: TRBD2
clone size: NA
J gene: TRBJ2-5
V gene: TRBV9

CDR3 DNA: TGTGCCAGCAGCTTACCTTATGCGCACTACGAGCAGTACTTC
CDR3 protein: CASSLPYAHYEQYF
D gene: NA
clone size: NA
J gene: TRBJ2-7
V gene: TRBV7-4

CDR3 DNA: TGTGCCAGCTCACCAATTAATAGCGGGGGTGCTAGCACAGATACGCAGTATTTT
CDR3 protein: CASSPINSGGASTDTQYF
D gene: TRBD2
clone size: once
J gene: TRBJ2-3
V gene: TRBV18